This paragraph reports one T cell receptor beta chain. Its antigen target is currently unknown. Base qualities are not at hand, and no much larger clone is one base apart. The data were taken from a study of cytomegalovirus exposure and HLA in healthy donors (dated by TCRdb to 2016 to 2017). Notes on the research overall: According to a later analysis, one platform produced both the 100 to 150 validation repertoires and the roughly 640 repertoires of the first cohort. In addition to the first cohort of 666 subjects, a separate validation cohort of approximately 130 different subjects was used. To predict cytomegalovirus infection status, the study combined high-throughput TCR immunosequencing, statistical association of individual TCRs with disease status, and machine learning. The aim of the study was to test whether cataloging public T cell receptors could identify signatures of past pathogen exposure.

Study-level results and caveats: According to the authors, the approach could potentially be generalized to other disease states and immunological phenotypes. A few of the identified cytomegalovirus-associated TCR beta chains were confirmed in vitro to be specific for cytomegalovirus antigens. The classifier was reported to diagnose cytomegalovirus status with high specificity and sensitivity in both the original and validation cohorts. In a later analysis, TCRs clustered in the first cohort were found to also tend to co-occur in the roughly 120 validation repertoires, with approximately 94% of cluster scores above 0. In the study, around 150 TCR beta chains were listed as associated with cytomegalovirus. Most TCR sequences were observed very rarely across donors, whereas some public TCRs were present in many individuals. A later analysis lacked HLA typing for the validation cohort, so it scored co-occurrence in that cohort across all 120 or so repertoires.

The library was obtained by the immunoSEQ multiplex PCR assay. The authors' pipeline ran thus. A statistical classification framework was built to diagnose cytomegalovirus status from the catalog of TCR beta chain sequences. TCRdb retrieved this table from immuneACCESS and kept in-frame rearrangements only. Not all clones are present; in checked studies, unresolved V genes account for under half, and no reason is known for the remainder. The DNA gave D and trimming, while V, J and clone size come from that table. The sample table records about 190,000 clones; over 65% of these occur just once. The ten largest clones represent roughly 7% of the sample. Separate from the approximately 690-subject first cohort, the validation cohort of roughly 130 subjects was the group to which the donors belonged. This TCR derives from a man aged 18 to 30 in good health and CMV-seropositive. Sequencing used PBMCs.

The encoded CDR3 is CASSQGKGGLYEQYF. The nucleotide sequence is given as TGTGCCAGCAGCCAAGGAAAAGGGGGCCTCTACGAGCAGTACTTC. This receptor chain uses TRBV14 and TRBJ2-7; 7 of the junction bases match TRBD1. Looking up the germline V gene yields CDR1 SGHDN and CDR2 FVKESK. The CDR3 spans 15 residues, from the cysteine through the phenylalanine. Just the 45-base CDR3 DNA is kept, in frame starting at base 1. V is trimmed back by 1 base and J by 3 bases, and the junction contains 6 bases that no gene match accounts for.